The 19 T cell receptor beta chains below were found in one sample sequenced in a study of T cells in Graves' hyperthyroidism and ophthalmopathy (dated by TCRdb to between 2019 and 2020). The library was built by means of multiplex PCR. The sequencer was an Illumina HiSeq 2000. The TCR beta CDR3 regions were amplified from RNA transcripts. A first-round RT-PCR of the TCR CDR3 used the HTBI primer set with the Qiagen OneStep RT-PCR kit. Using fastp at Q25 and MiXCR, TCRdb reprocessed the public reads and kept productive beta chains. A single entry per CDR3 protein holds the most common genes and DNA from its merged rows. The sample table contains some 650,000 distinct CDR3 sequences; only one count was recorded for about 16% of them. Less than 3.5% of the sample rests with the top ten. Sequenced input: blood. These receptors came from a woman aged 40 to 50 with Graves' ophthalmopathy.

This clonotype appeared many times. CDR3 amino acids: CASSPGRWDEQFF. CDR3 coding DNA: TGTGCCAGCAGCCCCGGAAGGTGGGATGAGCAGTTCTTC. The V and J genes are TRBV11-2 and TRBJ2-1; D gene uncertain. Germline CDR1 is SGHAT and CDR2 is FQNNGV. This CDR3 spans 13 amino acids. V lost 5 bases to trimming and J lost 8 bases, with 13 bases between them.

This clonotype was seen many times. The genes are TRBV2 and TRBJ2-7, with 9 bases identical to TRBD2. The CDR3 loop spans 13 amino acids. Germline assignment: CDR1 SNHLY and CDR2 FYNNEI. The ends lost 6 bases at V and 8 bases at J; junction bases unmatched: 8. This CDR3 is CASRPQTSGQQYF. Written as DNA, the CDR3 is TGTGCCAGCAGACCACAGACTAGCGGCCAGCAGTACTTC.

The CDR3 here is CASGPSWSTEAFF. The DNA of the CDR3 is TGTGCCAGCGGGCCCTCGTGGAGCACTGAAGCTTTCTTT. The chain recombines TRBV12-3 or TRBV12-4 with TRBJ1-1; no clear D gene. Trimming removed 8 bases from V and 4 bases from J, with 14 bases in between. The CDR3 is 13 residues long.

This clonotype occurred a few times. This chain joins TRBV27 and TRBJ1-2; 7 bases line up with TRBD1. Germline CDR1 and CDR2: MNHEY and SMNVEV (reference sequence). With V trimmed by 3 bases and J by 0 bases, 4 bases remained unmatched. The CDR3 has 15 amino acids. CDR3 sequence (DNA): TGTGCCAGCAGTTTCGGACAGGCCCCTAACTATGGCTACACCTTC. Its translation: CASSFGQAPNYGYTF.

This clonotype was seen a few times. The V call is TRBV7-9, the J call TRBJ2-5; a weak D match, TRBD1 (6 bases). The ends were cut back, 5 bases at V and 9 bases at J, with 16 bases in the middle. The CDR3 covers 13 residues. CDR1 and CDR2 from the germline V gene are SEHNR and FQNEAQ (reference sequence). This CDR3 reads CASSPEDPGAQYF. CDR3 sequence (DNA): TGTGCCAGCAGCCCGGAGGACCCAGGGGCCCAGTACTTC.

This clonotype has ten or more counts. The rearrangement joins TRBV12-3 or TRBV12-4 to TRBJ1-1; tentative D call: TRBD1 (6 bases). The CDR3 covers 14 residues. V dropped 3 bases and J dropped 5 bases, with 13 bases sitting between them. CDR3 coding DNA: TGTGCCAGCAGTTTTGGGGGGCCGAGGACTGAAGCTTTCTTT. It yields the protein CASSFGGPRTEAFF.

There are many counts of this clonotype. The rearrangement links TRBV7-8 to TRBJ2-7, with 10 bases aligning to TRBD2. V lost 2 bases and J lost 4; bases outside the gene matches: 11. The germline gives CDR1 SGHVS, CDR2 FQNEAQ. This CDR3 has 17 residues. The CDR3: CASSLNSEVAGGYEQYF. DNA for the CDR3: TGTGCCAGCAGCTTAAACTCGGAAGTAGCGGGAGGTTACGAGCAGTACTTC.

This rearrangement joins TRBV2 to TRBJ2-5; D remains unclear. The CDR3 covers 11 residues. The germline V and J ends were trimmed by 2 bases and 14 bases, with 12 bases remaining between them. From germline, CDR1 is SNHLY and CDR2 FYNNEI. The CDR3 DNA is TGTGCCAGCAGTGAACCCGAGCCCCCATACTTC. Its protein is CASSEPEPPYF.

This clonotype was detected ten times or more. The genes are TRBV7-9 and TRBJ1-1; 10 bases agree with TRBD1. The CDR3 has 15 amino acids. The germline gives CDR1 SEHNR, CDR2 FQNEAQ (reference sequence). The J segment lost 5 bases and the V segment lost 5 bases, leaving 8 bases of the junction unmatched. CDR3 nucleotides: TGTGCCAGCAGCCCGGGGACAGGGGTAGATACTGAAGCTTTCTTT. This translates into CASSPGTGVDTEAFF.

This clonotype has at least ten counts. This sequence joins TRBV3-1 and TRBJ1-6, with a tentative D call TRBD1 (6 bases). Between the trimmed V and J ends, which lost 5 bases and 7 bases, there was a span of 27 bases. The CDR3 extends over 19 amino acids. CDR1 is LGHDT and CDR2 is YNNKEL in the germline V gene (reference sequence). The CDR3 DNA reads TGTGCCAGCAGCGCTACGCAGGGGAACCGGAGATCGTCCAATTCACCCCTCCACTTT. It specifies CASSATQGNRRSSNSPLHF.

In its sample, this clonotype was seen many times. V gene TRBV20-1 combines with J gene TRBJ1-5, with 10 bases lining up with TRBD1. There are 14 residues in the CDR3. Germline V gene lookup returns CDR1 DFQATT and CDR2 SNEGSKA (reference sequence). The ends lost 3 bases at V and 6 bases at J; junction bases unmatched: 5. DNA for the CDR3: TGCAGTGCTAGGACAGGGGGCATCGGTCAGCCCCAGCATTTT. This codes for CSARTGGIGQPQHF.

This clonotype has at least ten counts. This chain links TRBV2 with TRBJ1-5, with D uncertain. Germline V gives CDR1 SNHLY, CDR2 FYNNEI. The CDR3 length is 15 residues. The V end was cut by 4 bases, the J end by 3 bases, with 13 bases between. DNA for the CDR3: TGTGCCAGCAGTGTTGACCCGTCGTACAATCAGCCCCAGCATTTT. Translation gives CASSVDPSYNQPQHF.

This clonotype came up many times. The rearrangement uses TRBV5-6 and TRBJ2-5, with a tentative D call TRBD1 (5 bases). The CDR3 sequence is 15 residues long. Germline V lookup: CDR1 SGHDT, CDR2 YYEEEE. Trimming cost V 0 bases and J 7 bases, with 16 bases left between them. The CDR3 is CASSLGDSPWGTQYF. In nucleotides, the CDR3 is TGTGCCAGCAGCTTGGGTGACAGCCCCTGGGGGACCCAGTACTTC.

The sample holds many counts of this clonotype. The chain employs TRBV28 and TRBJ2-5; 8 bases align to TRBD1. The CDR3 consists of 15 residues. The V and J ends lost 8 bases and 5 bases, in that order; junction bases with no gene match: 13. Germline lookup yields CDR1 MDHEN and CDR2 SYDVKM. CDR3 region: CASLRVRGLDETQYF. DNA of the CDR3: TGTGCCAGCTTAAGGGTCAGGGGGCTAGACGAGACCCAGTACTTC.

This chain links TRBV5-1 with TRBJ2-7; D call uncertain. V lost 0 bases, J lost 1 base, and 8 bases lay in between. Per the germline V gene, CDR1 is SGHRS and CDR2 is YFSETQ. CDR3 length equals 14 residues. DNA for the CDR3: TGCGCCAGCAGCTTGGTGGTACAGTCCTACGAGCAGTACTTC. It specifies CASSLVVQSYEQYF.

This clonotype was counted a few times. V gene TRBV6-5 combines with J gene TRBJ1-2; D remains ambiguous. Germline V gene data show CDR1 as MNHEY and CDR2 as SVGAGI. This CDR3 spans 14 amino acids. Trimming cost V 4 bases and J 3 bases, with 12 bases left between them. The CDR3 loop is CASSSGPNYYGYTF. In DNA, the CDR3 is TGTGCCAGCAGTTCCGGGCCAAACTACTATGGCTACACCTTC.

This clonotype showed up many times. The chain recombines TRBV12-3 or TRBV12-4 with TRBJ2-5, with 10 nucleotides matching TRBD1. Trimming removed 5 bases from V and 1 base from J; junction bases left unmatched: 4. CDR3 length: 15 residues. DNA for the CDR3: TGTGCCAGCAGTCGAGGACAGGGGGGCCAAGAGACCCAGTACTTC. Protein product: CASSRGQGGQETQYF.

In regard to this clonotype: A much larger clone differs by one base, so this may be a read error. This CDR3 reads CASSRAGGENPEAFF. The CDR3 bases are TGTGCCAGCAGTCGTGCGGGGGGGGAGAACCCTGAAGCTTTCTTT. V gene TRBV28 combines with J gene TRBJ1-1; TRBD1 is a possible D gene (5 bases). Germline assignment: CDR1 MDHEN and CDR2 SYDVKM. The CDR3 contains 15 residues.

This clonotype was counted a few times. The CDR3 protein is CASSYGTEGNSPLHF. As DNA, the CDR3 is TGTGCCAGCAGTTATGGGACCGAGGGAAATTCACCCCTCCACTTT. The J gene is TRBJ1-6, the V gene TRBV6-2 or TRBV6-3, with D possibly being TRBD1 (5 bases). CDR3 length equals 15 residues. Trimming took 3 bases from V and 7 from J, leaving 13 bases between them. CDR1 and CDR2 from the germline V gene are MNHEY and SVGEGT.